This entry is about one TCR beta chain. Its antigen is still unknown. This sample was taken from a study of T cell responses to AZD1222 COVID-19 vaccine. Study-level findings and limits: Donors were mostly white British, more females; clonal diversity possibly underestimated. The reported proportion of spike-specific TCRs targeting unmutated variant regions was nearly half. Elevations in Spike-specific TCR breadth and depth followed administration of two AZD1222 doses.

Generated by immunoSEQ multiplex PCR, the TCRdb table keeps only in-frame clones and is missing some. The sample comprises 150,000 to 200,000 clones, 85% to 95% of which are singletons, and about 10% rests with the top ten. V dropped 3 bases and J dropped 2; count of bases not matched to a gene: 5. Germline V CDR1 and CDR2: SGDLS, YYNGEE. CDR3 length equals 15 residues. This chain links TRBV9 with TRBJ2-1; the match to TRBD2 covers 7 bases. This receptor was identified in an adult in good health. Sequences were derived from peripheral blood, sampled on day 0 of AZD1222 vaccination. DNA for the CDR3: TGTGCCAGCAGCGCCCAGCGGGGTCCCTACAATGAGCAGTTCTTC. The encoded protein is CASSAQRGPYNEQFF.